A selection of T cell receptor beta chains follows, all from one sample in a study of T cell responses to AZD1222 COVID-19 vaccine. Here immunoSEQ multiplex PCR was the method, and the copy in TCRdb shows in-frame clones only, minus some. The sample carries approximately 200,000 clones, just over 90% recorded once. The sample here was peripheral blood, taken 28 days after the second AZD1222 dose. These receptors all stem from an adult who received the AZD1222 COVID-19 vaccine. CDR3s include the opening cysteine and the closing phenylalanine or tryptophan. A D gene is named only where the DNA matches it firmly.

CDR3aa: CASGRNAGELFF
CDR3nt: TGCGCCAGCGGTAGGAACGCCGGGGAGCTGTTTTTT
v_gene: TRBV10-1
j_gene: TRBJ2-2
d_gene: .

CDR3aa: CASRRKQGAFTEAFF
CDR3nt: TGTGCCAGCAGACGTAAACAGGGGGCTTTCACTGAAGCTTTCTTT
v_gene: TRBV28
j_gene: TRBJ1-1
d_gene: TRBD1

CDR3aa: CASSVYGSAYEQYF
CDR3nt: TGTGCCAGCAGCGTGTACGGGTCCGCCTACGAGCAGTACTTC
v_gene: TRBV9
j_gene: TRBJ2-7
d_gene: .

CDR3aa: CASSQGPGQGDYEQYF
CDR3nt: TGCGCCAGCAGCCAGGGACCGGGACAGGGGGACTACGAGCAGTACTTC
v_gene: TRBV4-1
j_gene: TRBJ2-7
d_gene: TRBD1

CDR3aa: CATKMGRYTDTQYF
CDR3nt: TGTGCCACCAAGATGGGAAGATACACAGATACGCAGTATTTT
v_gene: TRBV2
j_gene: TRBJ2-3
d_gene: .

CDR3aa: CASSQEPGAGGYTF
CDR3nt: TGCGCCAGCAGCCAAGAGCCAGGGGCGGGTGGCTACACCTTC
v_gene: TRBV4-1
j_gene: TRBJ1-2
d_gene: .

CDR3aa: CASSSGTVSNQPQHF
CDR3nt: TGTGCCAGCAGCTCCGGGACAGTTAGCAATCAGCCCCAGCATTTT
v_gene: TRBV2
j_gene: TRBJ1-5
d_gene: TRBD1

CDR3aa: CASSPSPIVGYEQYF
CDR3nt: TGTGCCAGCAGCCCCTCGCCAATAGTTGGCTACGAGCAGTACTTC
v_gene: TRBV11-3
j_gene: TRBJ2-7
d_gene: .

CDR3aa: CATNSLNQPQHF
CDR3nt: TGTGCCACTAACAGCCTCAATCAGCCCCAGCATTTT
v_gene: TRBV10-3
j_gene: TRBJ1-5
d_gene: .

CDR3aa: CASSPPTGFNYGYTF
CDR3nt: TGTGCCAGCTCACCCCCCACAGGATTTAACTATGGCTACACCTTC
v_gene: TRBV18
j_gene: TRBJ1-2
d_gene: .